This TCR beta chain is drawn from a study of cytomegalovirus exposure and HLA in healthy donors (dated by TCRdb to 2015 to 2018). At the level of the whole study: An earlier analysis of a few hundred of the donors reported approximately 280 Gb of sequence data and 90 million to 120 million unique TCR beta sequences obtained from approximately 180 million T cells. An earlier analysis of some 500 of the donors applied high-throughput TCR beta sequencing to assess whether each TCR beta V gene segment acted as functional or pseudogenic. Genome-wide SNP genotypes for about 65% of the roughly 670 donors were used in a later genetic analysis, which treated that subset as a discovery cohort. In addition to the first cohort of about 650 subjects, a separate validation cohort of approximately 110 different subjects was used. Both class I and class II loci were covered by HLA typing, at four-digit resolution. To predict cytomegalovirus infection status, the study brought together high-throughput TCR immunosequencing, statistical association of individual TCRs with disease status, and machine learning. Among around 400 genotyped donors of the cohort, an average of roughly 240,000 unique TCR beta nucleotide sequences were sequenced per donor, roughly 20% of them non-productive. Donor age, sex, ethnicity and CMV serostatus were compiled alongside the repertoire data. To study patterns of TCR occurrence, a later analysis re-analyzed previously published TCR beta repertoires from 700 or so donors and added high-resolution HLA genotyping. An early release that covered fewer than 800 HLA-typed donors contained 250 to 350 gigabases of sequencing data and roughly 84 million unique TCR sequences. The genetic ancestry cluster associated with self-reported Caucasian donors included 81% of the approximately 400 genotyped donors. Roughly five DR-DQ haplotypes were handled as single units for association and clustering because linkage in the cohort was strong. Every discovery cohort repertoire had been produced on one sequencing platform. The study aimed to test whether signatures of past pathogen exposure could be identified by cataloging public T cell receptors. Using immunosequencing, the study profiled T cell repertoires from 640 or so subjects and related those repertoires to cytomegalovirus serostatus. In the later analysis, no new phenotypic data were used to find candidate immune exposures; instead, reliance was placed on TCR beta sequences and their occurrence across donors. The number of donors typed differed by locus, with about 629-640 for A, B, C, DRB1 and DQB1, approximately 500 for DQA1, nearly 610 for DPA1, and 400 to 490 for DPB1. Overall results and qualifications from the work: CMV serostatus was the only immune exposure information available for the cohort. A cluster of highly shared sequence variants was judged likely to represent a technical artifact of the sequencing pipeline. In a later analysis, HLA-associated TCR beta chains showed more clonal expansion and lower generation probabilities than non-associated chains that were equally common. HLA typing was unavailable for some donors at each locus, so association tests used only the typed subset. When HLA alleles, especially DR and DQ, strongly co-occurred, attributing TCR associations to individual alleles was difficult. Some IMGT-functional V segments, including TRBV6-2 and TRBV6-3, could not be distinguished by the 87-base-pair reads and were therefore excluded. In vitro tests confirmed that a few of the cytomegalovirus-associated TCR beta chains recognize cytomegalovirus antigens. A later analysis reported that several top co-occurrence clusters appeared linked to parvovirus B19, influenza, CMV and Epstein-Barr virus. Specific HLA alleles were associated with around 18,000 TCR beta sequences at a false discovery rate of 0.05 in a later analysis. Most CMV-associated TCR beta chains appeared to be HLA-restricted in a later analysis, and the HLA associations seemed to be driven largely by CMV exposure. An association between a missense DCLRE1C variant and V-gene and J-gene trimming of TCR beta chains was found in a later genetic analysis and replicated in an independent cohort. In an earlier analysis of about 550 of the donors, most TCR beta V segments were observed in productive rearrangements about 87% or about 30% of the time, broadly matching IMGT annotations. The authors suggested that the approach could potentially be generalized to other disease states and immunological phenotypes. Because counts were too low, roughly 17 rarely observed V segments, including chromosome 9 orphons, were left out of the earlier analysis of 500 to 650 of the donors. Across donors, most TCR sequences were observed very rarely, whereas some public TCRs were present in many individuals. A further reported finding was that TCR beta sequences accurately predicted the HLA-A and HLA-B alleles for most subjects in the first cohort. The classifier was reported to diagnose cytomegalovirus status with high specificity and sensitivity in both the original and validation cohorts. A later genetic analysis reported fewer N-insertions in productive TCRs among donors in an Asian-associated ancestry cluster than the roughly 640-donor mean. This cohort had only TCR beta chains sequenced, and the lack of alpha or paired-chain data limited which features could be detected. In a later analysis, TCR association rates were found to vary across HLA loci, with the most associated TCRs seen for DRB1 alleles and the fewest for HLA-C alleles. The study gave a list of under 200 TCR beta chains associated with cytomegalovirus. Linkage disequilibrium might explain the correlated functional status among segregating V segments, but an unknown experimental factor could not be excluded. Sequencing depth was assumed to be roughly uniform across donors in the presence/absence analyses, though that assumption may not hold.

As regards this clone: Which antigen it targets is not known. No much larger clone is present one base from it, and per-base qualities are unavailable.

In total, approximately 610 healthy bone marrow donors made up the cohort. Cohort members were all nominally healthy when sampled, although unrecorded immune exposures were likely present. The donor tested CMV seronegative and was one of the 352 seronegative cohort members. A peripheral blood sample was collected from each donor, and TCR beta sequencing was performed on peripheral blood mononuclear cells. Genomic DNA was extracted from the blood cell samples with the Qiagen DNeasy Blood Extraction Kit. Trimming at the junction amounts to 5 bases on V and 2 bases on J, and the germline ends lie 16 bases apart. In the germline V gene (reference sequence), CDR1 corresponds to LNHDA and CDR2 to SQIVND. The CDR3 sequence holds 17 residues, the cysteine and phenylalanine included. Kept here is only the CDR3 DNA, which spans 51 bases and is read in frame from base 1. The library was obtained by the immunoSEQ multiplex PCR assay. The multiplex PCR relied on a mix of 60 forward primers for TCR Vbeta segments and 13 reverse primers for TCR Jbeta segments. Amplification of the CDR3 region of rearranged TCR beta genes was performed with a multiplex PCR assay on genomic DNA. The Illumina HiSeq System was used to sequence the amplified TCR beta libraries as 87-base-pair reads. In the authors' own workflow: A later analysis tallied about 77 million unique TCR beta chains across the 600 to 700 repertoires, and some 12 million of those chains were shared by two or more donors. A nearest-neighbor algorithm error-corrected the raw reads and collapsed the reads into unique sequences, merging closely related sequences to remove PCR and sequencing errors. To assign V, D and J gene segments, CDR3 sequences were aligned to IMGT reference sequences. Each retained sequence needed at least a six-nucleotide match to both a V gene segment and a J gene segment. A rearrangement counted as productive if the CDR3 had no stop codons and remained in frame with V and J, and every other rearrangement counted as non-productive. CDR3 was defined according to IMGT convention as the region running from the second conserved V-encoded cysteine to the conserved J-encoded phenylalanine. The earlier analysis of about 610 of the donors excluded any sequence lacking an unambiguous match to a single V gene segment. An earlier analysis of a few hundred of the donors classified V segments as functional when productive rearrangements were above 56.7% and as segregating when the standard deviation between donors was above 5%. A statistical classification framework was developed to diagnose cytomegalovirus status using the catalog of TCR beta chain sequences. In a later analysis, TCR nucleotide sequences were compared against IMGT/GENE-DB human TR gene sequences so that V and J genes could be assigned. In a later analysis, CDR3 sequences and most-parsimonious VDJ recombination scenarios were assigned using the TCRdist pipeline. A later analysis defined each TCR beta chain by its CDR3 amino acid sequence plus V-gene family, and excluded reads lacking a unique V-gene family. In a later analysis, approximately 640 highly shared, low-generation-probability nucleotide sequences were removed to address suspected cross-contamination and a sequencing artifact. In a later analysis, a clonal expansion index was calculated for each public chain from normalized within-repertoire ranks of inferred template counts. In a later analysis, generation probabilities were computed using a VDJ recombination model fitted to out-of-frame rearrangements, and the results were checked against IGoR. A later analysis scored TCR-TCR, TCR-HLA and TCR-CMV co-occurrence with hypergeometric tests, applying a repertoire-size bias correction to TCR pairs. A later analysis estimated false discovery rates by permuting HLA or CMV assignments 20 times. In a later analysis, co-occurring TCRs were grouped with DBSCAN, and TCRdist sequence similarity was added when clustering was performed within HLA-allele-positive subsets. Repertoires with fewer than 30,000 or more than 120,000 public chains were left out of co-occurrence clustering, as were about five repertoires with anomalous nucleotide sharing. TCRdb obtained this table from immuneACCESS and retained in-frame rearrangements with V and J assigned. These tables miss some clones; where compared with another copy, unresolved V genes account for less than half of the shortfall, and the remainder is unexplained. Clone size and V and J calls were adopted from that table, with D and trimming inferred from the DNA. The sample profile shows under 150,000 clones; over 60% of them were found once. The ten largest clones represent about 5.3% of the sample.

The sample taken for sequencing was PBMCs. The receptor comes from a woman in her fifties or sixties in good health and CMV-seronegative. This receptor chain uses TRBV19 and TRBJ2-6; TRBD1 is a possible D gene, resting on 5 matching bases. The sequenced DNA is TGTGCCAGTAGTTCAGGGCACAATAGCCCTGGGGCCAACGTCCTGACTTTC. Translation gives CASSSGHNSPGANVLTF.